The 32 T cell receptor beta chains listed next were all sequenced from one sample in a study of blood T cells in healthy people across ages. Primers used in a second PCR of about 7 to 12 cycles were a sample-barcoded 5' primer and a J-beta primer mix. TCRdb used MiXCR to reprocess the 5' RACE reads, holding one entry per CDR3 protein. The table lists 890,000 or so distinct CDR3 sequences, 62% of them singletons. The sample consisted of blood. Source of these receptors: a man aged 30 to 39 in good health.

Concerning this clonotype itself: A much larger clone lies one base from this, so it may be a read error. The chain links TRBV4-2 to TRBJ2-1, with D perhaps matching TRBD1 or TRBD2 (6 bases each). The CDR3 has 18 residues. CDR1 and CDR2 (germline): LGHNA, YNFKEQ. CDR3 in amino acids: CAGSQRHASGASYNEQFF. CDR3 in DNA: TGTGCCGGCAGCCAACGTCATGCCTCGGGGGCCTCCTACAATGAGCAGTTCTTC.

J is TRBJ2-4 and V is TRBV7-8, with D hard to call. The J call may be mistaken, given a closer DNA end match to TRBJ2-7. CDR1 and CDR2 (germline): SGHVS, FQNEAQ. The CDR3 spans 13 residues. The CDR3 region has the DNA TGTGCCAGCAGCCTTACTACGTTCGACGAGCAGTACTTC. Amino acids: CASSLTTFDEQYF.

Only a few counts were recorded for this clonotype. V and J are TRBV6-1 and TRBJ2-7; D ambiguous. The CDR3 has 15 residues. The V gene's germline CDR1 is MNHNS and CDR2 SASEGT. V was cut by 7 bases and J by 0 bases, with 16 bases left in between. The CDR3 nucleotides read TGTGCCAGCAAAATATCTAGTCTCGGCTCCTACGAGCAGTACTTC. This sequence encodes CASKISSLGSYEQYF.

The chain is built from TRBV5-1 and TRBJ2-1, with 9 bases lining up with TRBD2. There are 14 residues in the CDR3. V was clipped by 3 bases and J by 5 bases; unmatched bases: 3. The germline V gene encodes CDR1 SGHRS and CDR2 YFSETQ. The CDR3 DNA is TGCGCCAGCAGCTCAGCGGGGGGCAACAATGAGCAGTTCTTC. Translated: CASSSAGGNNEQFF.

This rearrangement joins TRBV7-9 to TRBJ2-7; TRBD2 matches at 8 bases. With 5 bases clipped from V and 6 bases from J, the junction kept 6 bases outside the gene matches. In germline, CDR1 is SEHNR, CDR2 FQNEAQ (reference sequence). This CDR3 spans 13 amino acids. CDR3 residues: CASSLTSGGEQYF. The CDR3 nucleotides are TGTGCCAGCAGCCTTACTAGCGGCGGCGAGCAGTACTTC.

The chain has TRBV7-9 and TRBJ2-4, with 10 bases matching TRBD1. The trim removed 3 bases at V and 1 base at J, leaving 3 bases unmatched. The germline gives CDR1 SEHNR, CDR2 FQNEAQ (reference sequence). CDR3 length: 16 residues. The DNA for the CDR3 is TGTGCCAGCAGCTTCCCGGGACAGGGGGCCAAAAACATTCAGTACTTC. It specifies CASSFPGQGAKNIQYF. Together with reference TRBV7-9 and TRBJ2-4, the CDR3 gives the full variable domain: DTGVSQNPRHKITKRGQNVTFRCDPISEHNRLYWYRQTLGQGPEFLTYFQNEAQLEKSRLLSDRFSAERPKGSFSTLEIQRTEQGDSAMYLCASSFPGQGAKNIQYFGAGTRLSVL.

The chain uses TRBV3-1 and TRBJ2-5, with 7 positions matching TRBD2. TRBJ2-7 explains the end of the DNA better; the J call may be wrong. The CDR3 spans 15 residues. In germline, CDR1 is LGHDT, CDR2 YNNKEL (reference sequence). The CDR3 DNA reads TGTGCCAGCAGCCTTGTCCTCGGGAGGACCAACGAGCAGTACTTC. Translation: CASSLVLGRTNEQYF.

The chain combines TRBV15 with TRBJ2-5; 7 nucleotides align to TRBD1. Germline CDR1 reads LNHNV; CDR2 reads YYDKDF (reference sequence). Trimming took 3 bases from V and 5 from J; bases not matched to a gene: 9. This CDR3 spans 15 amino acids. The CDR3 DNA is TGTGCCACCAGCAGGAGCCGTACAGGGGAGGAGACCCAGTACTTC. Its translation is CATSRSRTGEETQYF.

The J gene is TRBJ1-5, the V gene TRBV6-1, with a tentative D call TRBD1 (5 bases). V lost 2 bases to trimming and J lost 4 bases, with 12 bases between them. Germline CDR1 and CDR2: MNHNS and SASEGT. This CDR3 has 15 amino acids. CDR3 DNA sequence: TGTGCCAGCAGTGAATATGGGGCGGGTAATCAGCCCCAGCATTTT. Protein product: CASSEYGAGNQPQHF.

The rearrangement uses TRBV20-1 and TRBJ2-6; weak D call: TRBD1 (5 bases). Germline V CDR1 and CDR2: DFQATT, SNEGSKA (reference sequence). The CDR3 extends over 14 amino acids. V lost 5 bases, J lost 0 bases, and 8 bases lay in between. CDR3 coding DNA: TGCAGTGCTTACAGGCTCTCTGGGGCCAACGTCCTGACTTTC. Protein product: CSAYRLSGANVLTF.

The chain carries TRBV4-2 and TRBJ2-3; 7 nucleotides agree with TRBD2. The germline CDR1 and CDR2 sequences are LGHNA and YNFKEQ. The length of the CDR3 is 16 residues. J gave up 7 bases and V 3 bases, and 13 bases lay outside the gene matches. The CDR3 region has the DNA TGTGCCAGCAGCCAGACGCCGGGACTACGGCCACATACGCAGTATTTT. It translates to CASSQTPGLRPHTQYF.

The chain has TRBV29-1 and TRBJ2-5; 7 bases agree with TRBD1. The CDR3 extends over 13 amino acids. Germline V lookup: CDR1 SQVTM, CDR2 ANQGSEA. V was pared by 4 bases and J by 3 bases, with 5 bases of the junction left unmatched. The CDR3 nucleotides read TGCAGCGTTGTACGGGGACAGAAAGAGACCCAGTACTTC. Its protein product is CSVVRGQKETQYF.

In regard to this clonotype: Given a much more abundant clone one base away, this may be a read error. The chain has TRBV7-2 and TRBJ2-1; D gene unclear. The better agreement between TRBJ2-7 and the DNA end casts doubt on the J call. CDR3 length: 15 residues. The V gene's germline CDR1 is SGHTA and CDR2 FQGNSA. CDR3 region: CASSLDPGGHNEQYF. The CDR3 region has the DNA TGTGCCAGCAGCTTAGATCCCGGCGGCCACAATGAGCAGTACTTC.

This clonotype was seen a few times. The V gene is TRBV10-3, the J gene TRBJ2-5; maybe TRBD2 (7 bases). TRBJ2-1 matches the DNA end more closely, so the J call is doubtful. Germline V gives CDR1 ENHRY, CDR2 SYGVKD. This CDR3 is built from 15 residues. This CDR3 is CASRGPGGPQETQFF. The CDR3 bases are TGTGCCTCGCGAGGTCCGGGGGGCCCACAAGAGACCCAGTTCTTC.

The chain employs TRBV13 and TRBJ2-4, with D perhaps given as TRBD1 or TRBD2 (5 bases each). V lost 2 bases and J lost 7, with 12 bases in between. CDR1 is PRHDT and CDR2 is FYEKMQ in the germline V gene (reference sequence). The CDR3 is 14 residues long. This CDR3 reads CASSLRGTGNIQYF. In nucleotides, the CDR3 is TGTGCCAGCAGCTTAAGAGGGACCGGGAACATTCAGTACTTC.

In DNA form, the CDR3 reads TGTGCCAGCAGCCCTTCGACAGGGTCGAATGAGCAGTTCTTC. Translating it yields CASSPSTGSNEQFF. V usage is TRBV12-3 or TRBV12-4 and J usage is TRBJ2-1; 7 bases map to TRBD1. The CDR3 totals 14 residues. V dropped 6 bases and J dropped 7; count of bases not matched to a gene: 9.

This sequence joins TRBV5-1 and TRBJ2-7; 7 bases fit TRBD1. CDR1 and CDR2 from the germline V gene are SGHRS and YFSETQ. V shed 4 bases, J shed 5 bases, and the junction held 12 bases outside the gene matches. CDR3 length equals 15 residues. DNA for the CDR3: TGCGCCAGCAGCCTGTCCGGGACAGAGTCCGACGAGCAGTACTTC. This sequence encodes CASSLSGTESDEQYF. Based on the CDR3 plus reference TRBV5-1 and TRBJ2-7, the full variable domain is KAGVTQTPRYLIKTRGQQVTLSCSPISGHRSVSWYQQTPGQGLQFLFEYFSETQRNKGNFPGRFSGRQFSNSRSEMNVSTLELGDSALYLCASSLSGTESDEQYFGPGTRLTVT.

J is TRBJ2-3 and V is TRBV5-1, with TRBD2 matching over 9 bases. V lost 4 bases and J lost 2; bases outside the gene matches: 5. This CDR3 has 15 amino acids. Germline V gene lookup returns CDR1 SGHRS and CDR2 YFSETQ. The CDR3 loop is CASSRAGGDTDTQYF. The CDR3 region has the DNA TGCGCCAGCAGCCGAGCGGGGGGAGACACAGATACGCAGTATTTT.

This clonotype was recorded once. This sequence joins TRBV10-3 and TRBJ2-7; D remains ambiguous. This CDR3 is 13 amino acids long. The germline V and J ends were trimmed by 3 bases and 0 bases, with 6 bases remaining between them. Germline lookup yields CDR1 ENHRY and CDR2 SYGVKD. The CDR3 reads CAISDPSSYEQYF. DNA for the CDR3: TGTGCCATCAGTGACCCCTCCTCCTACGAGCAGTACTTC.

This rearrangement joins TRBV5-1 to TRBJ2-1; the match to TRBD1 covers 11 bases. The ends lost 0 bases at V and 8 bases at J; junction bases unmatched: 7. This CDR3 region has 16 residues. The germline gives CDR1 SGHRS, CDR2 YFSETQ. DNA of the CDR3: TGCGCCAGCAGCTTGGGGGACAGGGGGGAAAAGGATGAGCAGTTCTTC. This encodes CASSLGDRGEKDEQFF.

As regards this clonotype: The junction departs from the called germline gene at one end, perhaps through a read error. The chain has TRBV24-1 and TRBJ2-4; tentative D call: TRBD1 (5 bases). Germline assignment: CDR1 KGHDR and CDR2 SFDVKD. CDR3 length: 13 residues. The CDR3 region is CATSAGQGNIRYF. CDR3 sequence (DNA): TGTGCCACCAGTGCCGGACAAGGGAACATTCGGTACTTC.

This sequence joins TRBV5-1 and TRBJ1-1, with a weak D call TRBD1 (5 bases). Trimming removed 4 bases from V and 1 base from J, with 14 bases in between. Germline V gene lookup returns CDR1 SGHRS and CDR2 YFSETQ. CDR3 length: 15 residues. The DNA for the CDR3 is TGCGCCAGCAGCCTGACGGACACTCGGAACACTGAAGCTTTCTTT. Amino acids: CASSLTDTRNTEAFF.

The J gene is TRBJ1-1, the V gene TRBV28, with TRBD1 matching 8 bases. This CDR3 spans 13 amino acids. After removal of 3 bases from V and 10 bases from J, the junction contained 7 bases not matched to a gene. The V gene's germline CDR1 is MDHEN and CDR2 SYDVKM. The DNA of the CDR3 is TGTGCCAGCAGTTTCCCAGACAGGGGAAGAGCTTTCTTT. Residues: CASSFPDRGRAFF.

J is TRBJ2-3 and V is TRBV28, with 10 nucleotides matching TRBD2. The CDR3 has 16 residues. V trimming: 3 bases; J trimming: 5 bases; junction bases outside the gene matches: 8. CDR1 is MDHEN and CDR2 is SYDVKM in the germline V gene. CDR3 DNA: TGTGCCAGCAGTTTTTTCGGAGCGGGGGGGCAAGATACGCAGTATTTT. As protein: CASSFFGAGGQDTQYF.

This chain links TRBV5-1 with TRBJ2-7; a possible D gene is TRBD1 (6 bases). Germline V gives CDR1 SGHRS, CDR2 YFSETQ. The CDR3 contains 15 residues. V was pared by 0 bases and J by 0 bases, with 10 bases between. The chain's CDR3 is CASSLAPGDSYEQYF. The CDR3 region has the DNA TGCGCCAGCAGCTTGGCCCCAGGGGACTCCTACGAGCAGTACTTC. The complete variable domain, with remaining parts taken from reference TRBV5-1 and TRBJ2-7, reads KAGVTQTPRYLIKTRGQQVTLSCSPISGHRSVSWYQQTPGQGLQFLFEYFSETQRNKGNFPGRFSGRQFSNSRSEMNVSTLELGDSALYLCASSLAPGDSYEQYFGPGTRLTVT.

This chain joins TRBV27 and TRBJ1-2; TRBD1 might be the D (5 bases). Germline V lookup: CDR1 MNHEY, CDR2 SMNVEV (reference sequence). V lost 4 bases, J lost 4 bases, and 13 bases lay in between. This CDR3 spans 14 amino acids. The CDR3 DNA is TGTGCCAGCAGTTCCGGGGCAGGGCCCTATGGCTACACCTTC. It yields the protein CASSSGAGPYGYTF.

CDR3 DNA sequence: TGTGCCAGCAGCTCTCCGGGATCCCGCCGAAGCACAGATACGCAGTATTTT. Protein sequence: CASSSPGSRRSTDTQYF. The chain recombines TRBV5-5 with TRBJ2-3; a weak D match, TRBD2 (5 bases). This CDR3 spans 17 amino acids. Deletions cut 3 bases from V and 0 bases from J, with 17 bases between. The germline V gene has CDR1 SGHKS and CDR2 YYEKEE (reference sequence).

This clonotype was observed a handful of times. The J gene is TRBJ1-2, the V gene TRBV29-1; D might be TRBD1 (5 bases). The CDR3 has 13 residues. CDR1 and CDR2 (germline): SQVTM, ANQGSEA. Trimming took 0 bases from V and 5 from J, leaving 10 bases between them. The chain's CDR3 is CSVEDGTIYGYTF. Here the CDR3 DNA reads TGCAGCGTTGAAGACGGGACGATTTATGGCTACACCTTC.

The chain employs TRBV7-2 and TRBJ2-7; a weak D match, TRBD2 (6 bases). CDR1 and CDR2 from the germline V gene are SGHTA and FQGNSA. CDR3 size: 14 residues. The germline V and J ends were trimmed by 4 bases and 1 base, with 11 bases remaining between them. As DNA, the CDR3 is TGTGCCAGCAGCTCCTCTAGCGTATCCTACGAGCAGTACTTC. Protein: CASSSSSVSYEQYF.

The rearrangement joins TRBV10-3 to TRBJ2-5, with 10 bases matching TRBD2. The closer fit of TRBJ2-7 to the DNA end suggests the J call may be wrong. The CDR3 consists of 15 residues. Looked up from germline, CDR1 is ENHRY and CDR2 is SYGVKD. The CDR3 spells CAISESGLADYEQYF. The CDR3 DNA reads as TGTGCCATCAGTGAGTCCGGACTAGCGGACTACGAGCAGTACTTC.

The rearrangement links TRBV12-3 or TRBV12-4 to TRBJ2-1; 12 nucleotides match TRBD1. Unmatched junction bases numbered 4, after V lost 2 bases and J lost 8 bases. The CDR3 covers 15 residues. Written as DNA, the CDR3 is TGTGCCAGCAGTTTATCGGGACAGGGGGCCCATGAGCAGTTCTTC. This translates into CASSLSGQGAHEQFF.

Only one count was recorded for this clonotype. J is TRBJ2-3 and V is TRBV12-3 or TRBV12-4, with 13 bases that match TRBD2. The J segment lost 0 bases and the V segment lost 6 bases, leaving 9 bases of the junction unmatched. This CDR3 contains 18 residues. The CDR3 DNA sequence: TGTGCCAGCAGCCTCGGACTAGCGGGGGCTACTAGCACAGATACGCAGTATTTT. This gives the protein CASSLGLAGATSTDTQYF.